Shown below are 18 T cell receptor beta chains from a single sample sequenced in a study of cytomegalovirus exposure and HLA in healthy donors. Both 60 Vbeta primers and 13 Jbeta primers went into the PCR. TCRdb's table, derived via immunoSEQ multiplex PCR, lists solely in-frame clones and lacks some. The table records more than 75,000 clones, just under 85% of them present only once. Material: PBMCs. Receptors were obtained from a woman aged 18-29 years in good health and CMV-seropositive.

The chain combines TRBV7-9 with TRBJ2-2; 9 nucleotides match TRBD2. The germline gives CDR1 SEHNR, CDR2 FQNEAQ (reference sequence). The CDR3 contains 17 residues. After removal of 2 bases from V and 5 bases from J, the junction contained 9 bases not matched to a gene. The CDR3 spells CASSLRPWLAGTGELFF. The CDR3 region has the DNA TGTGCCAGCAGCTTACGTCCGTGGCTAGCGGGAACCGGGGAGCTGTTTTTT.

The chain couples TRBV5-6 to TRBJ1-6; 11 bases line up with TRBD1. The junction had 13 bases not matched to a gene; V was cut back by 4 bases and J by 10 bases. The CDR3 spans 17 residues. CDR1 and CDR2 (germline): SGHDT, YYEEEE. The CDR3 region is CASSPRTGGERSSPLHF. CDR3 DNA: TGTGCCAGCAGCCCCAGGACAGGGGGCGAGAGATCCTCACCCCTCCACTTT.

This rearrangement joins TRBV7-8 to TRBJ2-5; 7 bases agree with TRBD2. V lost 3 bases to trimming and J lost 1 base; unmatched junction nucleotides: 11. CDR3 length equals 17 residues. CDR1 is SGHVS and CDR2 is FQNEAQ in the germline V gene. The CDR3 DNA follows: TGTGCCAGCAGCTTGAGACTAGCCCGGGGCCCCCAAGAGACCCAGTACTTC. The encoded protein is CASSLRLARGPQETQYF.

The chain joins TRBV27 to TRBJ1-5; the D gene is possibly TRBD1 (5 bases). V was trimmed by 5 bases and J by 7 bases, leaving 9 bases between them. The germline V gene has CDR1 MNHEY and CDR2 SMNVEV (reference sequence). The CDR3 runs to 12 residues. The CDR3: CASSLGGQPQHF. The CDR3 DNA reads TGTGCCAGCAGTCTGGGGGGGCAGCCCCAGCATTTT.

The chain joins TRBV5-4 to TRBJ1-1; a weak D match, TRBD1 (5 bases). The germline V gene encodes CDR1 SGHNT and CDR2 YYREEE (reference sequence). This CDR3 has 15 residues. The V and J ends lost 1 base and 1 base respectively, with 11 bases between them. This CDR3 reads CASSLTPTGNTEAFF. The CDR3 DNA follows: TGTGCCAGCAGCTTGACCCCAACAGGGAACACTGAAGCTTTCTTT.

This chain links TRBV7-9 with TRBJ1-2; D call uncertain. The CDR3 is 14 amino acids. Trimming took 0 bases from V and 2 from J, leaving 7 bases between them. The V gene's germline CDR1 is SEHNR and CDR2 FQNEAQ (reference sequence). The CDR3 region has the DNA TGTGCCAGCAGCTTAGCTTCGGAGAACTATGGCTACACCTTC. Amino acids: CASSLASENYGYTF.

This chain links TRBV28 with TRBJ1-1, with D perhaps TRBD1 (5 bases). CDR1 MDHEN and CDR2 SYDVKM come from the germline V gene. The CDR3 runs to 14 residues. Between the trimmed V and J ends, which lost 7 bases and 9 bases, there was a span of 21 bases. The CDR3 DNA reads as TGTGCCAGCACCCCTGGGGGGAATCCGCGTCAAGCTTTCTTT. Protein sequence: CASTPGGNPRQAFF.

The rearrangement links TRBV28 to TRBJ1-1; D is ambiguous. Germline V gene lookup returns CDR1 MDHEN and CDR2 SYDVKM. The CDR3 loop spans 12 amino acids. V gave up 6 bases and J gave up 4 bases, with 9 bases separating them. In DNA form, the CDR3 reads TGTGCCAGCAGGGAGTGGGTCACTGAAGCTTTCTTT. Amino acid sequence: CASREWVTEAFF.

J is TRBJ1-5 and V is TRBV19; maybe TRBD1 (6 bases). CDR1 is LNHDA, CDR2 SQIVND, per germline (reference sequence). V lost 7 bases and J 4 bases, leaving 11 bases between the germline ends. This CDR3 has 13 amino acids. The CDR3 sequence: CASNYRVNQPQHF. The CDR3 nucleotides are TGTGCCAGTAATTACAGGGTTAATCAGCCCCAGCATTTT.

The chain is built from TRBV15 and TRBJ2-2; possibly TRBD2 for D (6 bases). V shed 1 base and J shed 3 bases, with 9 bases lying between them. This CDR3 is built from 15 residues. The germline V gene encodes CDR1 LNHNV and CDR2 YYDKDF (reference sequence). In DNA form, the CDR3 reads TGTGCCACCAGCAGAGGTCCTAGCGACACCGGGGAGCTGTTTTTT. This gives the protein CATSRGPSDTGELFF. The full variable domain, with the rest looked up from reference TRBV15 and TRBJ2-2, is DAMVIQNPRYQVTQFGKPVTLSCSQTLNHNVMYWYQQKSSQAPKLLFHYYDKDFNNEADTPDNFQSRRPNTSFCFLDIRSPGLGDTAMYLCATSRGPSDTGELFFGEGSRLTVL.

The chain employs TRBV28 and TRBJ1-5; a possible D gene is TRBD1 (5 bases). The CDR3 spans 14 residues. Germline loops: CDR1 MDHEN, CDR2 SYDVKM. The ends were cut back, 8 bases at V and 0 bases at J, with 11 bases in the middle. The CDR3 protein is CASHSGGSNQPQHF. The CDR3 bases are TGTGCCAGCCACTCGGGGGGTAGCAATCAGCCCCAGCATTTT.

The rearrangement uses TRBV30 and TRBJ2-4, with 7 positions matching TRBD2. Trimming cost V 2 bases and J 3 bases; bases outside gene matches: 4. Germline CDR1 and CDR2: GTSNPN and SVGIG (reference sequence). The CDR3 is 14 amino acids. CDR3 in DNA: TGTGCCTGGAGTCTGCGGGAGCGCAAAAACATTCAGTACTTC. This encodes CAWSLRERKNIQYF.

The gene calls are TRBV7-2 and TRBJ1-1; D remains ambiguous. The germline V gene encodes CDR1 SGHTA and CDR2 FQGNSA. V gave up 5 bases and J gave up 4 bases, with 17 bases separating them. CDR3 size: 15 residues. CDR3 loop: CASSQKTGFGTEAFF. The CDR3 DNA is TGTGCCAGCAGCCAGAAGACCGGGTTCGGCACTGAAGCTTTCTTT.

V is TRBV10-3 and J is TRBJ2-2; D is perhaps TRBD1 (5 bases). The CDR3 has 16 amino acids. Germline CDR1 ENHRY, CDR2 SYGVKD. V lost 1 base and J lost 4, with 13 bases in between. The CDR3 DNA reads TGTGCCATCAGTGAGTTTGGTGGGGCCTTCACCGGGGAGCTGTTTTTT. This encodes CAISEFGGAFTGELFF.

The chain uses TRBV6-4 and TRBJ2-7; a weak D match, TRBD2 (6 bases). Germline V lookup: CDR1 MRHNA, CDR2 SNTAGT. Trimming removed 3 bases from V and 0 bases from J, with 27 bases in between. The CDR3 contains 20 residues. In DNA, the CDR3 is TGTGCCAGCAGTGATCGGGGGAGCGAACCCACCGGGCCAAACTCCTACGAGCAGTACTTC. Its translation is CASSDRGSEPTGPNSYEQYF.

This clone was observed a handful of times. The chain employs TRBV4-1 and TRBJ1-4; 8 nucleotides line up with TRBD1. This CDR3 comprises 13 residues. After removal of 4 bases from V and 5 bases from J, the junction contained 0 bases not matched to a gene. CDR1 and CDR2 (germline): MGHRA, YSYEKL. In nucleotides, the CDR3 is TGCGCCAGCAGCCGGGACAGGAATGAAAAACTGTTTTTT. Translated, it gives CASSRDRNEKLFF.

This clone occurred a few times. V gene TRBV28 combines with J gene TRBJ2-7, with TRBD1 matching over 9 bases. This CDR3 contains 14 residues. The V gene's germline CDR1 is MDHEN and CDR2 SYDVKM. V lost 6 bases, J lost 6 bases, and 9 bases stayed unmatched. For the CDR3, the DNA is TGTGCCAGCAGGACGGGACAGGGACTCCTCGAGCAGTACTTC. It yields the protein CASRTGQGLLEQYF.

The DNA for the CDR3 is TGTGCCAGCAGTTGGCCGAGGGGACATGATGAAGCTTTCTTT. Protein product: CASSWPRGHDEAFF. The chain is built from TRBV6-6 and TRBJ1-1, with D possibly TRBD1 on 6 matching bases. The V end was cut by 4 bases, the J end by 7 bases, with 16 bases between. The CDR3 is made up of 14 amino acids. Germline CDR1 and CDR2: MNHNY and SVGAGI (reference sequence).